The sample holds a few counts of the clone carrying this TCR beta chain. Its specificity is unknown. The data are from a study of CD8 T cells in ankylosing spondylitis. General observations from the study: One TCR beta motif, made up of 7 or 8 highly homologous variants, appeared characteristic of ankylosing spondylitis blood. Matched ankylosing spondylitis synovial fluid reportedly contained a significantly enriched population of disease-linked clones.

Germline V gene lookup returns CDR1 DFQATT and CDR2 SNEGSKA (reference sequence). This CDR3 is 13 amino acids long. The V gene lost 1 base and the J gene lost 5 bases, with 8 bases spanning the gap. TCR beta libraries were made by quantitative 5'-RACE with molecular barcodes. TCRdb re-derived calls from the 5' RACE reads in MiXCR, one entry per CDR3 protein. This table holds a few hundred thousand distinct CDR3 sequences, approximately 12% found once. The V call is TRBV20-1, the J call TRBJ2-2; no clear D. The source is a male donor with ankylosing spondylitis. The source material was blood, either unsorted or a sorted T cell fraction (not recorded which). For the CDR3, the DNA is TGCAGTGCTAGAGGAGCCCGGACCGGGGAGCTGTTTTTT. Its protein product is CSARGARTGELFF.